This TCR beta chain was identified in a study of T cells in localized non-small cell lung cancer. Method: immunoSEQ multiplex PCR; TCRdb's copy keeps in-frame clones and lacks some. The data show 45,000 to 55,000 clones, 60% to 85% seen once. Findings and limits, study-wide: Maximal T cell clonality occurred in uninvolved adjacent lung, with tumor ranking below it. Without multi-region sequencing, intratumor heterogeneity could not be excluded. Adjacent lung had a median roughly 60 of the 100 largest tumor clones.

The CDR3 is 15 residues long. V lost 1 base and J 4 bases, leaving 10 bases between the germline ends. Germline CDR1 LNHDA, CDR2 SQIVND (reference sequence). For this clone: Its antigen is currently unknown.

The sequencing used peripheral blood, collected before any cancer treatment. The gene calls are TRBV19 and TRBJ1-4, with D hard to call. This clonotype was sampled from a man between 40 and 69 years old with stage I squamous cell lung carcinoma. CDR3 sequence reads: CASSIAARFNEKLFF. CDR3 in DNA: TGTGCCAGTAGTATAGCGGCCCGGTTTAATGAAAAACTGTTTTTT.